These 5 T cell receptor beta chains originate from one sample sequenced in a study of cytomegalovirus exposure and HLA in healthy donors. Both 60 Vbeta primers and 13 Jbeta primers went into the PCR. TCRdb's copy holds only in-frame clones and misses some; the assay was immunoSEQ multiplex PCR. The sample lists roughly 160,000 clones; under 85% were seen once. Sequencing used PBMCs. The receptor set was obtained from a woman aged 25-40 years in good health and CMV-seronegative.

The chain is built from TRBV5-6 and TRBJ2-5; weak D call: TRBD1 (5 bases). Trimming removed 1 base from V and 3 bases from J, with 10 bases in between. CDR1 and CDR2 from the germline V gene are SGHDT and YYEEEE. The CDR3 is 14 amino acids. CDR3 nucleotides: TGTGCCAGCAGCTTGATGGGGCGAGAAGAGACCCAGTACTTC. Protein sequence: CASSLMGREETQYF.

The V and J genes are TRBV19 and TRBJ2-1; 7 bases map to TRBD2. Unmatched junction bases numbered 12, after V lost 2 bases and J lost 5 bases. The V gene's germline CDR1 is LNHDA and CDR2 SQIVND (reference sequence). The CDR3 spans 17 residues. The CDR3 region is CASSIFFLGLQNNEQFF. The CDR3 DNA is TGTGCCAGTAGTATATTTTTTTTGGGACTACAAAACAATGAGCAGTTCTTC.

The chain couples TRBV5-1 to TRBJ1-1; 9 bases line up with TRBD1. Germline assignment: CDR1 SGHRS and CDR2 YFSETQ. V lost 0 bases, J lost 1 base, and 7 bases stayed unmatched. This CDR3 is 17 amino acids long. DNA for the CDR3: TGCGCCAGCAGCTTGGAACAGGGGGCAAGGAGGAACACTGAAGCTTTCTTT. Translation: CASSLEQGARRNTEAFF.

The chain employs TRBV19 and TRBJ2-2; 7 nucleotides line up with TRBD2. Unmatched junction bases numbered 6, after V lost 3 bases and J lost 5 bases. The germline gives CDR1 LNHDA, CDR2 SQIVND (reference sequence). This CDR3 has 15 amino acids. CDR3 nucleotides: TGTGCCAGTAGTATCAGGGACTATCCAACCGGGGAGCTGTTTTTT. This gives the protein CASSIRDYPTGELFF. Variable domain in full (rest from reference TRBV19 and TRBJ2-2): DGGITQSPKYLFRKEGQNVTLSCEQNLNHDAMYWYRQDPGQGLRLIYYSQIVNDFQKGDIAEGYSVSREKKESFPLTVTSAQKNPTAFYLCASSIRDYPTGELFFGEGSRLTVL.

The chain employs TRBV5-6 and TRBJ1-5, with D maybe TRBD1 (6 bases). This CDR3 has 17 residues. Trimming took off 1 base at V and 1 base at J, with 15 bases between the two ends. Germline V gives CDR1 SGHDT, CDR2 YYEEEE. The CDR3 loop is CASSLLGAGASNQPQHF. DNA of the CDR3: TGTGCCAGCAGCTTGTTAGGTGCAGGGGCGAGCAATCAGCCCCAGCATTTT.